These 27 T cell receptor beta chains originate from one sample sequenced in a study of blood T cell repertoires in COVID-19. The protocol was immunoSEQ multiplex PCR, while the TCRdb copy is restricted to in-frame clones and leaves out a portion. The table records some 64,000 clones, under 80% of them present only once. The specimen sequenced was peripheral blood. These receptors were obtained from a man aged 55 to 70 with acute or convalescent COVID-19.

The chain recombines TRBV18 with TRBJ1-5, with a weak D call TRBD1 (5 bases). CDR1 KGHSH and CDR2 LQKENI come from the germline V gene. V was pared by 2 bases and J by 0 bases, with 11 bases between. This CDR3 has 16 amino acids. This chain's CDR3 is CASSPFIRASNQPQHF. CDR3 sequence (DNA): TGTGCCAGCTCACCATTTATCAGGGCTAGCAATCAGCCCCAGCATTTT.

V and J are TRBV19 and TRBJ1-3; D not resolved. Per germline, CDR1 LNHDA and CDR2 SQIVND (reference sequence). CDR3 length: 14 amino acids. V was clipped by 7 bases and J by 2 bases, with 12 bases between them. CDR3 DNA: TGTGCCAGTATCCCCAGAGGCACTGGAAACACCATATATTTT. Amino acids: CASIPRGTGNTIYF. Filled out from reference TRBV19 and TRBJ1-3, the complete variable domain reads DGGITQSPKYLFRKEGQNVTLSCEQNLNHDAMYWYRQDPGQGLRLIYYSQIVNDFQKGDIAEGYSVSREKKESFPLTVTSAQKNPTAFYLCASIPRGTGNTIYFGEGSWLTVV.

The CDR3 DNA is TGTGCCAGCAGTTATGGACTTGACACCGGGGAGCTGTTTTTT. Translation gives CASSYGLDTGELFF. The chain combines TRBV6-5 with TRBJ2-2; a weak D match, TRBD2 (5 bases). The germline V gene encodes CDR1 MNHEY and CDR2 SVGAGI. Deletions cut 3 bases from V and 3 bases from J, with 8 bases between. There are 14 residues in the CDR3.

The J gene is TRBJ2-7, the V gene TRBV6-5; TRBD2 matches at 11 bases. Germline CDR1 reads MNHEY; CDR2 reads SVGAGI. The CDR3 extends over 13 amino acids. With 6 bases clipped from V and 10 bases from J, the junction kept 8 bases outside the gene matches. Written as DNA, the CDR3 is TGTGCCAGCAGGGAGGGACTAGCGGCCGTCCAGTACTTC. Translation: CASREGLAAVQYF.

The chain joins TRBV7-9 to TRBJ2-7; 7 bases match TRBD1. J was trimmed by 0 bases and V by 5 bases; bases with no gene match: 13. The CDR3 loop spans 17 amino acids. In germline, CDR1 is SEHNR, CDR2 FQNEAQ (reference sequence). CDR3 sequence (DNA): TGTGCCAGCAGCGGAACCGAGGGGGCGGGCTCCTCCTACGAGCAGTACTTC. Translation gives CASSGTEGAGSSYEQYF. Combining the CDR3 with reference TRBV7-9 and TRBJ2-7 gives the whole variable domain DTGVSQNPRHKITKRGQNVTFRCDPISEHNRLYWYRQTLGQGPEFLTYFQNEAQLEKSRLLSDRFSAERPKGSFSTLEIQRTEQGDSAMYLCASSGTEGAGSSYEQYFGPGTRLTVT.

The CDR3 sequence: CATSRVPSRVRQPQHF. The CDR3 DNA follows: TGTGCCACCAGCAGAGTCCCCAGCAGGGTAAGACAGCCCCAGCATTTT. This chain joins TRBV15 and TRBJ1-5, with TRBD1 as a possible D gene (5 bases). CDR3 length: 16 amino acids. Germline V gene lookup returns CDR1 LNHNV and CDR2 YYDKDF (reference sequence). Trimming cost V 1 base and J 7 bases, with 17 bases left between them.

The gene calls are TRBV7-9 and TRBJ2-1; 14 bases line up with TRBD2. The CDR3 is 15 amino acids. Losses at the gene ends were 5 bases for V and 9 bases for J; bases not matched to a gene: 6. Germline CDR1 and CDR2: SEHNR and FQNEAQ (reference sequence). The DNA of the CDR3 is TGTGCCAGCAGCCGGCTGACTAGCGGGGGGGGTGAGCAGTTCTTC. Amino acid sequence: CASSRLTSGGGEQFF.

This chain uses TRBV5-1 with TRBJ1-4; 8 bases match TRBD1. V lost 0 bases to trimming and J lost 8 bases; unmatched junction nucleotides: 9. Germline-derived CDR1 and CDR2 are SGHRS and YFSETQ. This CDR3 has 16 residues. As DNA, the CDR3 is TGCGCCAGCAGCTTGGATGGAACAGGGGGTGGAGAAAAACTGTTTTTT. It yields the protein CASSLDGTGGGEKLFF.

The chain couples TRBV3-1 (or the pseudogene TRBV3-2) to TRBJ2-3; TRBD2 matches 9 bases. The germline CDR1 and CDR2 sequences are LGHDT and YNNKEL (reference sequence). The CDR3 has 16 residues. After removal of 0 bases from V and 9 bases from J, the junction contained 10 bases not matched to a gene. CDR3 nucleotide sequence: TGTGCCAGCAGCCAAGATCCGACTAGCGGCTTACGCACGCAGTATTTT. It specifies CASSQDPTSGLRTQYF.

The rearrangement links TRBV5-1 to TRBJ2-3; D uncertain. Trimming took off 4 bases at V and 5 bases at J, with 11 bases between the two ends. Germline-derived CDR1 and CDR2 are SGHRS and YFSETQ. This CDR3 region has 13 residues. The CDR3: CASSAGLEDTQYF. CDR3 DNA: TGCGCCAGCAGCGCTGGTCTAGAAGATACGCAGTATTTT.

CDR3 in DNA: TGTGCCATCAGAGCCGACCGGGGGGCGGGGAATGAGCAGTTCTTC. Translation gives CAIRADRGAGNEQFF. The rearrangement joins TRBV10-3 to TRBJ2-1, with D perhaps TRBD2 (7 bases). V was pared by 6 bases and J by 7 bases, with 19 bases between. The CDR3 spans 15 residues. From germline, CDR1 is ENHRY and CDR2 SYGVKD.

This rearrangement joins TRBV5-4 to TRBJ2-1; 9 nucleotides align to TRBD1. Trimming at V came to 4 bases and at J to 7 bases, leaving 9 bases not matched to a gene. CDR3 length equals 15 residues. In germline, CDR1 is SGHNT, CDR2 YYREEE (reference sequence). For the CDR3, the DNA is TGTGCCAGCAGCGAACCCTCGACAGGGGGGAATGAGCAGTTCTTC. Its protein product is CASSEPSTGGNEQFF.

The rearrangement uses TRBV30 and TRBJ1-4, with TRBD1 identical over 8 bases. Germline assignment: CDR1 GTSNPN and CDR2 SVGIG (reference sequence). Trimming took 2 bases from V and 10 from J; bases not matched to a gene: 9. The CDR3 is 14 residues long. The CDR3 sequence: CAWSSTGVIGKLFF. The CDR3 region has the DNA TGTGCCTGGAGTTCGACAGGGGTAATAGGAAAACTGTTTTTT. The complete variable domain, with remaining parts taken from reference TRBV30 and TRBJ1-4, reads SQTIHQWPATLVQPVGSPLSLECTVEGTSNPNLYWYRQAAGRGLQLLFYSVGIGQISSEVPQNLSASRPQDRQFILSSKKLLLSDSGFYLCAWSSTGVIGKLFFGSGTQLSVL.

The V and J genes are TRBV27 and TRBJ2-2, with 7 bases that match TRBD2. The CDR3 has 14 amino acids. Germline V gives CDR1 MNHEY, CDR2 SMNVEV (reference sequence). The J segment lost 5 bases and the V segment lost 6 bases, leaving 6 bases of the junction unmatched. CDR3 loop: CASRERDGTGELFF. CDR3 DNA sequence: TGTGCCAGCAGAGAGCGGGACGGAACCGGGGAGCTGTTTTTT.

This clone was seen a single time. This sequence joins TRBV24-1 and TRBJ2-7; D is possibly TRBD1 (6 bases). In germline, CDR1 is KGHDR, CDR2 SFDVKD. CDR3 size: 13 residues. The germline V and J ends were trimmed by 9 bases and 6 bases, with 17 bases remaining between them. CDR3 sequence reads: CATSPRGGGEQYF. The CDR3, as DNA: TGTGCCACCTCCCCTCGTGGGGGCGGCGAGCAGTACTTC.

The J gene is TRBJ1-4, the V gene TRBV5-5; D is undetermined. Germline V CDR1 and CDR2: SGHKS, YYEKEE (reference sequence). Deletions cut 0 bases from V and 8 bases from J, with 14 bases between. There are 15 residues in the CDR3. The CDR3 bases are TGTGCCAGCAGCTTGGGGAGCTCAACCTGGGAAAAACTGTTTTTT. It encodes CASSLGSSTWEKLFF. The variable domain in full, completed from reference TRBV5-5 and TRBJ1-4, reads DAGVTQSPTHLIKTRGQQVTLRCSPISGHKSVSWYQQVLGQGPQFIFQYYEKEERGRGNFPDRFSARQFPNYSSELNVNALLLGDSALYLCASSLGSSTWEKLFFGSGTQLSVL.

The J gene is TRBJ2-6, the V gene TRBV4-2; no firm D call. CDR1 and CDR2 (germline): LGHNA, YNFKEQ. The CDR3 totals 16 residues. The V gene lost 4 bases and the J gene lost 6 bases, with 16 bases spanning the gap. In DNA, the CDR3 is TGTGCCAGCAGCCTCCACAATCGGGTGCAGGCCAACGTCCTGACTTTC. Protein sequence: CASSLHNRVQANVLTF.

The V and J genes are TRBV19 and TRBJ2-7; 8 bases match TRBD1. Germline V gene sequence: CDR1 LNHDA, CDR2 SQIVND (reference sequence). The CDR3 consists of 15 residues. V was pared by 5 bases and J by 6 bases, with 12 bases of the junction left unmatched. This CDR3 reads CASSSTTGESSEQYF. In DNA form, the CDR3 reads TGTGCCAGTAGTTCCACGACAGGGGAGTCGTCCGAGCAGTACTTC.

The CDR3 sequence: CASSPLSGAYNEQFF. The CDR3 coding sequence is TGTGCCAGCAGCCCCCTTAGCGGGGCCTACAATGAGCAGTTCTTC. The chain joins TRBV7-9 to TRBJ2-1; 8 nucleotides match TRBD2. CDR3 length: 15 residues. With 5 bases clipped from V and 2 bases from J, the junction kept 5 bases outside the gene matches. CDR1 and CDR2 from the germline V gene are SEHNR and FQNEAQ (reference sequence).

The rearrangement uses TRBV30 and TRBJ1-4; TRBD1 matches 7 bases. The germline V gene has CDR1 GTSNPN and CDR2 SVGIG (reference sequence). The CDR3 is 14 residues long. V was pared by 7 bases and J by 7 bases, with 12 bases of the junction left unmatched. In nucleotides, the CDR3 is TGTGCCTCCCCGGCAGGGGGAGCGGGTGAAAAACTGTTTTTT. It encodes CASPAGGAGEKLFF. The full variable domain, rest sourced from reference TRBV30 and TRBJ1-4, is SQTIHQWPATLVQPVGSPLSLECTVEGTSNPNLYWYRQAAGRGLQLLFYSVGIGQISSEVPQNLSASRPQDRQFILSSKKLLLSDSGFYLCASPAGGAGEKLFFGSGTQLSVL.

This clone was found a few times. The chain has TRBV2 and TRBJ2-1, with 10 bases identical to TRBD2. The J segment lost 10 bases and the V segment lost 2 bases, leaving 11 bases of the junction unmatched. Per germline, CDR1 SNHLY and CDR2 FYNNEI. The CDR3 runs 16 residues. CDR3 DNA: TGTGCCAGCAGTGAAACGGAAGCGGGAGGGCTCGGAGAGCAGTTCTTC. Its protein product is CASSETEAGGLGEQFF.

This chain connects TRBV27 to TRBJ2-1; 11 bases fit TRBD2. CDR1 is MNHEY and CDR2 is SMNVEV in the germline V gene (reference sequence). V was pared by 5 bases and J by 7 bases, with 10 bases of the junction left unmatched. The CDR3 covers 16 residues. CDR3 DNA sequence: TGTGCCAGCAGTCCCCTGACTAGCGGGATTCGGAATGAGCAGTTCTTC. It yields the protein CASSPLTSGIRNEQFF.

The sample holds one count of this clone. V gene TRBV29-1 combines with J gene TRBJ1-2; 7 bases match TRBD1. The V and J ends lost 4 bases and 0 bases, in that order; junction bases with no gene match: 2. The germline gives CDR1 SQVTM, CDR2 ANQGSEA. The CDR3 loop spans 13 amino acids. The CDR3 is CSVAGGSNYGYTF. DNA of the CDR3: TGCAGCGTTGCAGGGGGATCTAACTATGGCTACACCTTC.

This clone turned up a few times. The rearrangement joins TRBV7-2 to TRBJ2-1; 7 positions match TRBD2. The trim removed 5 bases at V and 5 bases at J, leaving 9 bases unmatched. The CDR3 extends over 15 amino acids. CDR1 and CDR2 (germline): SGHTA, FQGNSA. This CDR3 reads CASSRSGLADNEQFF. The DNA of the CDR3 is TGTGCCAGCAGCCGGTCAGGGCTAGCGGACAATGAGCAGTTCTTC.

The rearrangement uses TRBV13 and TRBJ1-2; no definite D call. Looked up from germline, CDR1 is PRHDT and CDR2 is FYEKMQ (reference sequence). V lost 0 bases and J 8 bases, leaving 13 bases between the germline ends. The length of the CDR3 is 14 residues. CDR3 DNA sequence: TGTGCCAGCAGCTTAGGCTTTGACAAGAAGGGCTACACCTTC. Translated, it gives CASSLGFDKKGYTF.

The gene calls are TRBV11-3 and TRBJ2-7; perhaps TRBD1 as D (5 bases). The CDR3 consists of 13 residues. V shed 4 bases and J shed 0 bases, with 7 bases lying between them. Looked up from germline, CDR1 is SGHNT and CDR2 is YENEEA. The CDR3 spells CASSYRNSYEQYF. DNA of the CDR3: TGTGCCAGCAGCTACAGGAACTCCTACGAGCAGTACTTC.

This rearrangement joins TRBV6-6 to TRBJ2-2; 8 bases agree with TRBD1. CDR3 length equals 16 residues. With V trimmed by 5 bases and J by 0 bases, 5 bases remained unmatched. Germline values: CDR1 MNHNY, CDR2 SVGAGI (reference sequence). The chain's CDR3 is CASSLSGGANTGELFF. The CDR3 nucleotides are TGTGCCAGCAGTCTTTCAGGGGGCGCGAACACCGGGGAGCTGTTTTTT.